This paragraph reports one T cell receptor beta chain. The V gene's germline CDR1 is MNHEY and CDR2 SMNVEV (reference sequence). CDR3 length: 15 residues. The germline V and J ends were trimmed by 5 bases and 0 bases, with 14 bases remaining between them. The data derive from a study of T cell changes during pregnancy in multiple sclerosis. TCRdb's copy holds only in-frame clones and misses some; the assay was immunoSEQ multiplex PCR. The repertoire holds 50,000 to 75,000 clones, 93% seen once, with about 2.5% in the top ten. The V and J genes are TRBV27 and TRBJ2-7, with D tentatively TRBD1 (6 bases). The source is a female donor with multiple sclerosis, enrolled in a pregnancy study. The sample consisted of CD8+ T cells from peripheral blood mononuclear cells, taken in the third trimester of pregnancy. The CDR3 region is CASSLRGPSSYEQYF. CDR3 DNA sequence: TGTGCCAGCAGTCTCAGGGGCCCGTCCTCCTACGAGCAGTACTTC.